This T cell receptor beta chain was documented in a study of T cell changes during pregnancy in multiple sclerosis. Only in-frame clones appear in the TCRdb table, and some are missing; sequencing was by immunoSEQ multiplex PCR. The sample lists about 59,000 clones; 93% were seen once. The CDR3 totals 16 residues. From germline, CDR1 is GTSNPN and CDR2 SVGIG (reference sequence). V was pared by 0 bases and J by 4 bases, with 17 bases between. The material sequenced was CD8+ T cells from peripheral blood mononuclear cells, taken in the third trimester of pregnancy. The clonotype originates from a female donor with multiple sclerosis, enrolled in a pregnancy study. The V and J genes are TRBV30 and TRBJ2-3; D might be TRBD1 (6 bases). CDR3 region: CAWSVLAGTPSDTQYF. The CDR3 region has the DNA TGTGCCTGGAGTGTACTCGCCGGGACACCCTCAGATACGCAGTATTTT.